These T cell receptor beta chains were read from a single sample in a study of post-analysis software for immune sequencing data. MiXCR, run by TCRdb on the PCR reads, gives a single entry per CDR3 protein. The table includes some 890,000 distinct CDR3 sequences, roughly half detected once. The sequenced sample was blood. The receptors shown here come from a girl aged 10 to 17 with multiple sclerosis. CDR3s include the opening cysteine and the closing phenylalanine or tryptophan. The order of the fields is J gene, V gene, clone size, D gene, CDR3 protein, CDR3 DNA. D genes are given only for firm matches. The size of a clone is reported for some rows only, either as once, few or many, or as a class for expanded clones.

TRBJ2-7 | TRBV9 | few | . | CASSVEPEGAYEQYF | TGTGCCAGCAGCGTAGAACCGGAAGGAGCCTACGAGCAGTACTTC
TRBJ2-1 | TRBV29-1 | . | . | CSVEDGGFSYNEQFF | TGCAGCGTTGAAGATGGCGGGTTCTCCTACAATGAGCAGTTCTTC
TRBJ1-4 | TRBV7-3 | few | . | CASSLTGRNVEKLFF | TGTGCCAGCAGCTTAACGGGGAGAAACGTTGAAAAACTGTTTTTT
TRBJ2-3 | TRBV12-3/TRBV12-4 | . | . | CASTLKGSTDTQYF | TGTGCCAGCACCCTGAAGGGGAGCACAGATACGCAGTATTTT
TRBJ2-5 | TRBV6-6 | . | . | CASSMARGQETQYF | TGTGCCAGCAGCATGGCGAGGGGCCAAGAGACCCAGTACTTC
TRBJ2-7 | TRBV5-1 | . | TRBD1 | CASSSGQGSSEQYF | TGCGCCAGCAGCTCGGGACAGGGGAGCAGCGAGCAGTACTTC
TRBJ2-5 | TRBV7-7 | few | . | CASSLRGATETQYF | TGTGCTAGCAGCTTACGGGGGGCGACCGAGACCCAGTACTTC
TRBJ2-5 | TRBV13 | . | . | CASSLPAQETQYF | TGTGCCAGCAGCTTACCAGCTCAAGAGACCCAGTACTTC
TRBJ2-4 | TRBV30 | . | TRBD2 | CAWRQGLAGIQYF | TGTGCCTGGAGGCAGGGACTAGCGGGAATTCAGTACTTC
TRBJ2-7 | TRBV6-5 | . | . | CASSKGQLREQYF | TGTGCCAGCAGTAAGGGACAACTAAGGGAGCAGTACTTC
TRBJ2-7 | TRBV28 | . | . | CASTLIGGARGGQYF | TGTGCCAGCACCCTAATAGGGGGCGCTCGGGGAGGGCAGTACTTC
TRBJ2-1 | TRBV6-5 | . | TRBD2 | CASGTLAGGPNEQFF | TGTGCCAGCGGAACCCTAGCGGGAGGTCCCAATGAGCAGTTCTTC
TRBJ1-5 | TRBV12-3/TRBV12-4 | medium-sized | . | CASSPSVKGSYQPQHF | TGTGCCAGCAGTCCTAGCGTAAAGGGCAGTTATCAGCCCCAGCATTTT
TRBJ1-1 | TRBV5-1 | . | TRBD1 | CASSLGQGKNTEAFF | TGCGCCAGCAGCTTGGGACAGGGTAAAAACACTGAAGCTTTCTTT
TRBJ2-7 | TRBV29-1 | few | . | CSVEAGRGVHEQYF | TGCAGCGTTGAAGCTGGCAGGGGGGTTCACGAGCAGTACTTC
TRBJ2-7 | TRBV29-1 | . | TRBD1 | CIVTSGTGDEQYF | TGCATCGTAACCTCCGGGACAGGGGACGAGCAGTACTTC
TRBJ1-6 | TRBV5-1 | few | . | CASSPLTDHNSPLHF | TGCGCCAGCAGCCCACTGACGGATCATAATTCACCCCTCCACTTT
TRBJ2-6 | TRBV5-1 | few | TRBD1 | CASSTGGGGANVLTF | TGCGCCAGCAGCACAGGGGGCGGTGGGGCCAACGTCCTGACTTTC
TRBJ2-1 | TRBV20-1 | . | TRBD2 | CSARLAGGSNEQFF | TGCAGTGCTAGACTAGCGGGAGGGTCGAATGAGCAGTTCTTC
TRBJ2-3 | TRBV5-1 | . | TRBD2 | CASSRASGDTQYF | TGCGCCAGCAGCCGCGCTAGCGGGGATACGCAGTATTTT
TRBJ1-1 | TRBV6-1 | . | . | CASSDSRTGDTEAFF | TGTGCCAGCAGTGATAGTAGGACCGGCGACACTGAAGCTTTCTTT
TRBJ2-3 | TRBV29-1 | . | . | CSVEGEAGTDTQYF | TGCAGCGTTGAAGGCGAAGCTGGCACAGATACGCAGTATTTT
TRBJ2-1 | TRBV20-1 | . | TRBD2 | CSARTSSGSGYEQFF | TGCAGTGCTAGAACGTCTAGCGGGAGCGGGTATGAGCAGTTCTTC
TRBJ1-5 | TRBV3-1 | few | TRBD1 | CASSQDPGQGNQPQHF | TGTGCCAGCAGCCAAGATCCTGGACAGGGGAATCAGCCCCAGCATTTT
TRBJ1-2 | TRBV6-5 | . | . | CASSTRQTNYGYTF | TGTGCCAGCAGTACACGACAGACTAACTATGGCTACACCTTC
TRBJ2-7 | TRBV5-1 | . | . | CASSFDGPRGEQYF | TGCGCCAGCAGCTTCGATGGTCCTCGTGGGGAGCAGTACTTC
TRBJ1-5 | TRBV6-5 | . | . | CASSYSSGTDSAGNQPQHF | TGTGCCAGCAGTTACTCGTCCGGGACTGATTCGGCAGGCAATCAGCCCCAGCATTTT
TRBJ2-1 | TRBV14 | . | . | CASSQDESQPRGYNEQFF | TGTGCCAGCAGCCAAGACGAATCACAGCCAAGAGGCTACAATGAGCAGTTCTTC
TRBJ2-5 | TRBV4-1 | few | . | CASSQDLQGWETQYF | TGCGCCAGCAGCCAAGATCTTCAGGGTTGGGAGACCCAGTACTTC
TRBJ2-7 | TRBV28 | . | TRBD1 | CASSLTLGQPSYEQYF | TGTGCCAGCAGTTTAACCTTGGGACAGCCTAGCTACGAGCAGTACTTC
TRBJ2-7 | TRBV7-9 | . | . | CASSISPYEQYF | TGTGCCAGCAGCATCTCTCCATACGAGCAGTACTTC
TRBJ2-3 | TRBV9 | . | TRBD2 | CASSVATGTRTFTDTQYF | TGTGCCAGCAGCGTAGCCACCGGGACTAGGACGTTCACAGATACGCAGTATTTT
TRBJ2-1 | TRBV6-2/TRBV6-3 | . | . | CASSHSLALNEQFF | TGTGCCAGCAGCCACTCTCTAGCACTTAATGAGCAGTTCTTC
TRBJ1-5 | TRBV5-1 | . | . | CASSRGGGDSNQPQHF | TGCGCCAGCAGCCGTGGGGGTGGAGATAGCAATCAGCCCCAGCATTTT
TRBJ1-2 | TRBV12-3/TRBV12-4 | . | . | CASSFWPGRYGYTF | TGTGCCAGCAGTTTCTGGCCAGGGCGCTATGGCTACACCTTC
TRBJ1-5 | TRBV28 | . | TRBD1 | CASSPGDRGAGQPQHF | TGTGCCAGCAGCCCAGGCGACAGGGGTGCCGGTCAGCCCCAGCATTTT
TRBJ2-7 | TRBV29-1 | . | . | CSVAGDTENLYSYEQYF | TGCAGCGTGGCCGGGGACACCGAGAACCTGTATTCCTACGAGCAGTACTTC
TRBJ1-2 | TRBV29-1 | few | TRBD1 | CSVGQGPVGYTF | TGCAGCGTTGGACAGGGGCCTGTCGGCTACACCTTC
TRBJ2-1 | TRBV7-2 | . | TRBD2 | CASSIAAGGPMEQFF | TGTGCCAGCAGCATAGCAGCGGGAGGCCCGATGGAGCAGTTCTTC
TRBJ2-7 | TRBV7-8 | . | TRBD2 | CASSPTSGLYEQYF | TGTGCCAGCAGCCCAACTAGCGGACTCTACGAGCAGTACTTC
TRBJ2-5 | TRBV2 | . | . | CASSAVHPGEQYF | TGTGCCAGCAGCGCAGTCCACCCGGGAGAGCAGTACTTC
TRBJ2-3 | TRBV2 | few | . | CASSEGTLRLADTQYF | TGTGCCAGCAGTGAGGGTACACTCAGATTGGCAGATACGCAGTATTTT